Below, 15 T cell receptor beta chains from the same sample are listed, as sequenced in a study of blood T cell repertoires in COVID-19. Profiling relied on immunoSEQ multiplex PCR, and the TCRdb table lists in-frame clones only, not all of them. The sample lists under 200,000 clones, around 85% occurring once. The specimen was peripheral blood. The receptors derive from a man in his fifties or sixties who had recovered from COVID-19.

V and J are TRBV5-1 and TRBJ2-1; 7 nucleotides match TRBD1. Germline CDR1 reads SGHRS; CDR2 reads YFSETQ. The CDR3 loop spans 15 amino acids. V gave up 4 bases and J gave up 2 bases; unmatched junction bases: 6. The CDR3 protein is CASSPEGAPYNEQFF. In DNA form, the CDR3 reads TGCGCCAGCAGCCCCGAGGGGGCCCCCTACAATGAGCAGTTCTTC.

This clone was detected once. The CDR3: CASSLGLAGGQETQYF. The CDR3 DNA reads as TGTGCCAGCAGCTTAGGACTAGCGGGGGGTCAAGAGACCCAGTACTTC. The V gene is TRBV5-5, the J gene TRBJ2-5, with TRBD2 identical over 14 bases. The ends lost 2 bases at V and 2 bases at J; junction bases unmatched: 2. From germline, CDR1 is SGHKS and CDR2 YYEKEE (reference sequence). This CDR3 is built from 16 residues. Supplemented by reference TRBV5-5 and TRBJ2-5, the full variable domain reads DAGVTQSPTHLIKTRGQQVTLRCSPISGHKSVSWYQQVLGQGPQFIFQYYEKEERGRGNFPDRFSARQFPNYSSELNVNALLLGDSALYLCASSLGLAGGQETQYFGPGTRLLVL.

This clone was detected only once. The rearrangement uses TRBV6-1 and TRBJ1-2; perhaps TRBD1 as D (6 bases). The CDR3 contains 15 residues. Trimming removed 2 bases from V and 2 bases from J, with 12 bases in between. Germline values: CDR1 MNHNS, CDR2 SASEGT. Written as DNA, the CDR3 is TGTGCCAGCAGTGAACCCGGGACACGAAACTATGGCTACACCTTC. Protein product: CASSEPGTRNYGYTF.

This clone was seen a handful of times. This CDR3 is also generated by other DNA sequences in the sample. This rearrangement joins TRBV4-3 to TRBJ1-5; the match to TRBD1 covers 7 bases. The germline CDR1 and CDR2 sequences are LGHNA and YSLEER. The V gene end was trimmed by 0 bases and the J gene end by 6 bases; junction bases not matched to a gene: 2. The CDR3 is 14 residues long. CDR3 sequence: CASSQDRQGQPQHF. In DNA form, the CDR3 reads TGCGCCAGCAGCCAAGATCGACAGGGTCAGCCCCAGCATTTT.

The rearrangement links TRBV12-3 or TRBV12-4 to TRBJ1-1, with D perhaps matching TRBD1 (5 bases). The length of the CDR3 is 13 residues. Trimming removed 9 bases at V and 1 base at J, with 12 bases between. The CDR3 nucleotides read TGTGCCAGTATTTCAGACAGGAACACTGAAGCTTTCTTT. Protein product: CASISDRNTEAFF.

The CDR3 nucleotides are TGTGCCAGCAGCGCCTCGCGGGGAGGGAGTAGGTCACTTGGAAACACCATATATTTT. It yields the protein CASSASRGGSRSLGNTIYF. V and J are TRBV9 and TRBJ1-3; D unclear. Per the germline V gene, CDR1 is SGDLS and CDR2 is YYNGEE. V was trimmed by 3 bases and J by 3 bases, leaving 25 bases between them. This CDR3 contains 19 residues.

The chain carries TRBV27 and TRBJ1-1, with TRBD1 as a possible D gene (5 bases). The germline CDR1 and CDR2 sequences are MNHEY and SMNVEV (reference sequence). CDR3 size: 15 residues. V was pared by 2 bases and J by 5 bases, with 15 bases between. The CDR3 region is CASSLVRVPRTEAFF. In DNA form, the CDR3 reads TGTGCCAGCAGTTTAGTCAGGGTTCCCAGGACTGAAGCTTTCTTT.

DNA of the CDR3: TGTGCCATCAGTGAAACTAGCGGGGTCAATGAGCAGTTCTTC. Translation: CAISETSGVNEQFF. The chain joins TRBV10-3 to TRBJ2-1, with 10 bases lining up with TRBD2. The junction had 2 bases not matched to a gene; V was cut back by 3 bases and J by 6 bases. The CDR3 is 14 amino acids. Germline V gene sequence: CDR1 ENHRY, CDR2 SYGVKD.

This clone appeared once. This CDR3 is CASSPRLAGPYEQYF. In DNA, the CDR3 is TGTGCCAGCAGCCCCCGACTAGCGGGGCCCTACGAGCAGTACTTC. This chain links TRBV9 with TRBJ2-7, with 11 bases matching TRBD2. Germline loops: CDR1 SGDLS, CDR2 YYNGEE. The V and J ends lost 4 bases and 2 bases, in that order; junction bases with no gene match: 5. The CDR3 loop spans 15 amino acids.

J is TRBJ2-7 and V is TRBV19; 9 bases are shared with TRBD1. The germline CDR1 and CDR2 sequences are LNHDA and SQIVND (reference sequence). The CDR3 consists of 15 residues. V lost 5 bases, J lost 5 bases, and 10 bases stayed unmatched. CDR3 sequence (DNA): TGTGCCAGTAGTGCAACCGGGACAGGGCGTAACGAGCAGTACTTC. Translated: CASSATGTGRNEQYF.

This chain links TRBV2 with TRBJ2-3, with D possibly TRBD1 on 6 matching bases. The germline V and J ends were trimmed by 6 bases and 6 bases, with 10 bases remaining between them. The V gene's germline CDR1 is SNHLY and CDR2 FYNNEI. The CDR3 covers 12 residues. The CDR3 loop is CASRGAVDTQYF. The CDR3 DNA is TGTGCCAGCAGGGGGGCCGTTGATACGCAGTATTTT.

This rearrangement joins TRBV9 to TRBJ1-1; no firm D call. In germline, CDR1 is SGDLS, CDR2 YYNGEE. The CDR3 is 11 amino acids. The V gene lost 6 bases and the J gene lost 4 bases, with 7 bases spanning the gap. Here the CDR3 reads CASTRITEAFF. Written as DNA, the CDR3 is TGTGCCAGCACCAGGATCACTGAAGCTTTCTTT. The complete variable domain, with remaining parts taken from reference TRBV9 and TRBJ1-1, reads DSGVTQTPKHLITATGQRVTLRCSPRSGDLSVYWYQQSLDQGLQFLIQYYNGEERAKGNILERFSAQQFPDLHSELNLSSLELGDSALYFCASTRITEAFFGQGTRLTVV.

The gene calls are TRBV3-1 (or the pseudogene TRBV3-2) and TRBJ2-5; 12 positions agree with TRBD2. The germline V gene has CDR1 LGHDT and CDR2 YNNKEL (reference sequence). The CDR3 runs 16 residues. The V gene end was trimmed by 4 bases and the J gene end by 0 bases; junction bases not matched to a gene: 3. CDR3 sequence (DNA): TGTGCCAGCAGCCCCTGGACTAGCGGGGACCAAGAGACCCAGTACTTC. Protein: CASSPWTSGDQETQYF.

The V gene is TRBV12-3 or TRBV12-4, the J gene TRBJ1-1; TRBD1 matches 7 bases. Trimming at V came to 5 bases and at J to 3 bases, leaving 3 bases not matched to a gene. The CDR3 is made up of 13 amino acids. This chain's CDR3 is CASSPGGYTEAFF. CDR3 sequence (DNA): TGTGCCAGCAGTCCAGGGGGATACACTGAAGCTTTCTTT.

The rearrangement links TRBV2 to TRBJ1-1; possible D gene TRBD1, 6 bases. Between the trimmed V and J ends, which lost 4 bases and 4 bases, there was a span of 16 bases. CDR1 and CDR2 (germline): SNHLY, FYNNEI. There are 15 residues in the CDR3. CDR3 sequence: CASSGGGGAGTEAFF. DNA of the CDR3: TGTGCCAGCAGTGGAGGGGGGGGCGCGGGCACTGAAGCTTTCTTT.